Below are 16 T cell receptor beta chains sequenced from a single sample in a study of a mutant IDH1 vaccine in newly diagnosed glioma. Using immunoSEQ multiplex PCR, the repertoire was profiled, and TCRdb retains in-frame clones only, with some absent. Of some 90,000 clones in the sample, approximately 80% were seen once. Time point here: baseline, week 1 (first vaccination visit). Treatment here: pre-vaccination baseline after standard-of-care therapy. The sample consisted of PBMCs, taken from a glioma patient treated with radiotherapy, temozolomide or both. Source of these receptors: a middle-aged man with glioma. Some clones in this sample may be carry-over from other donors' samples.

This clone was seen a few times. CDR3 DNA sequence: TGTGCCAGCAGCTCCGCGGGGGCGTCGGAGGGCTACACCTTC. Translation: CASSSAGASEGYTF. The rearrangement uses TRBV7-9 and TRBJ1-2; TRBD1 might be the D (6 bases). V was clipped by 4 bases and J by 8 bases, with 17 bases between them. Per the germline V gene, CDR1 is SEHNR and CDR2 is FQNEAQ (reference sequence). The CDR3 sequence is 14 residues long.

This chain links TRBV2 with TRBJ1-2, with 7 nucleotides matching TRBD1. The CDR3 sequence is 12 residues long. Trimming took 6 bases from V and 7 from J; bases not matched to a gene: 5. CDR1 and CDR2 from the germline V gene are SNHLY and FYNNEI. The CDR3 reads CASRYRGGGYTF. The CDR3 DNA is TGTGCCAGCAGATACAGGGGCGGTGGCTACACCTTC. Supplemented by reference TRBV2 and TRBJ1-2, the full variable domain reads EPEVTQTPSHQVTQMGQEVILRCVPISNHLYFYWYRQILGQKVEFLVSFYNNEISEKSEIFDDQFSVERPDGSNFTLKIRSTKLEDSAMYFCASRYRGGGYTFGSGTRLTVV.

This chain uses TRBV5-1 with TRBJ2-5; D possibly corresponds to TRBD1 (6 bases). Deletions cut 4 bases from V and 2 bases from J, with 12 bases between. Germline V lookup: CDR1 SGHRS, CDR2 YFSETQ. The CDR3 spans 14 residues. The CDR3 nucleotides read TGCGCCAGCAGCCCGGGACAACTACAAGAGACCCAGTACTTC. Protein: CASSPGQLQETQYF. Full variable domain (rest looked up from reference TRBV5-1 and TRBJ2-5): KAGVTQTPRYLIKTRGQQVTLSCSPISGHRSVSWYQQTPGQGLQFLFEYFSETQRNKGNFPGRFSGRQFSNSRSEMNVSTLELGDSALYLCASSPGQLQETQYFGPGTRLLVL.

The chain has TRBV27 and TRBJ2-5, with D unresolved. Germline V gives CDR1 MNHEY, CDR2 SMNVEV (reference sequence). The CDR3 contains 13 residues. Trimming removed 6 bases from V and 2 bases from J, with 10 bases in between. For the CDR3, the DNA is TGTGCCAGCAGAAGGATGACGCAAGAGACCCAGTACTTC. The encoded protein is CASRRMTQETQYF.

The chain is built from TRBV30 and TRBJ2-1, with D possibly TRBD2 on 7 matching bases. Germline lookup yields CDR1 GTSNPN and CDR2 SVGIG (reference sequence). This CDR3 region has 14 residues. V lost 0 bases and J lost 8, with 14 bases in between. This CDR3 reads CAWSVGGGAYEQFF. CDR3 DNA: TGTGCCTGGAGTGTAGGAGGGGGGGCGTATGAGCAGTTCTTC.

The chain employs TRBV5-1 and TRBJ2-1; 10 positions match TRBD2. Looked up from germline, CDR1 is SGHRS and CDR2 is YFSETQ. This CDR3 has 16 residues. V shed 0 bases and J 7 bases; nucleotides not matched to a gene: 7. The CDR3 sequence is CASSLGSSGGLNEQFF. The CDR3 nucleotides read TGCGCCAGCAGCTTGGGTTCTAGCGGGGGCCTAAATGAGCAGTTCTTC.

The CDR3 DNA follows: TGTGCCAGCAGTGCACTGGGGCTCGAAGCTTTCTTT. It codes for CASSALGLEAFF. This rearrangement joins TRBV2 to TRBJ1-1, with D perhaps TRBD1 (5 bases). CDR1 is SNHLY and CDR2 is FYNNEI in the germline V gene. V was pared by 4 bases and J by 8 bases, with 11 bases between. The CDR3 spans 12 residues.

The chain is built from TRBV18 and TRBJ1-1; D is undetermined. Germline V gives CDR1 KGHSH, CDR2 LQKENI. Between the trimmed V and J ends, which lost 5 bases and 1 base, there was a span of 8 bases. CDR3 length: 13 residues. CDR3 region: CASSLQRNTEAFF. The CDR3 nucleotides read TGTGCCAGCTCATTACAGAGGAACACTGAAGCTTTCTTT.

The chain couples TRBV30 to TRBJ2-2; D gene uncertain. The germline V and J ends were trimmed by 5 bases and 5 bases, with 9 bases remaining between them. The CDR3 is 12 amino acids. The germline V gene encodes CDR1 GTSNPN and CDR2 SVGIG (reference sequence). CDR3 bases: TGTGCCTGGCTGGATACGACCGGGGAGCTGTTTTTT. Amino acids: CAWLDTTGELFF.

The rearrangement links TRBV30 to TRBJ2-5; 10 bases are a match to TRBD2. Germline loops: CDR1 GTSNPN, CDR2 SVGIG (reference sequence). After removal of 1 base from V and 7 bases from J, the junction contained 9 bases not matched to a gene. There are 15 residues in the CDR3. The CDR3 bases are TGTGCCTGGAGTGAGGGAAGCGGGGGGGCCGTGACCCAGTACTTC. This encodes CAWSEGSGGAVTQYF.

The gene calls are TRBV5-4 and TRBJ2-3; 13 bases map to TRBD2. The CDR3 runs 18 residues. The trim removed 2 bases at V and 5 bases at J, leaving 11 bases unmatched. CDR1 is SGHNT and CDR2 is YYREEE in the germline V gene (reference sequence). The CDR3 DNA follows: TGTGCCAGCAGCTTCACCTTACTAGCGGGGGGGCCTGGAGATACGCAGTATTTT. Its translation: CASSFTLLAGGPGDTQYF.

The chain recombines TRBV29-1 with TRBJ2-2, with D perhaps TRBD1 or TRBD2 (5 bases each). There are 16 residues in the CDR3. Germline CDR1 is SQVTM and CDR2 is ANQGSEA. The V gene lost 0 bases and the J gene lost 1 base, with 12 bases spanning the gap. The CDR3 DNA reads TGCAGCGTTGAAGATGTGGGGGACGGGAACACCGGGGAGCTGTTTTTT. It specifies CSVEDVGDGNTGELFF.

The chain uses TRBV2 and TRBJ1-5; D possibly corresponds to TRBD1 (6 bases). The V gene lost 7 bases and the J gene lost 6 bases, with 16 bases spanning the gap. The CDR3 length is 14 residues. CDR1 is SNHLY and CDR2 is FYNNEI in the germline V gene. CDR3 sequence reads: CASKGGYVAQPQHF. The CDR3 nucleotides read TGTGCCAGCAAGGGGGGGTACGTCGCTCAGCCCCAGCATTTT.

There are many counts of this clone. The rearrangement links TRBV6-6 to TRBJ1-5; D ambiguous. Germline CDR1 reads MNHNY; CDR2 reads SVGAGI (reference sequence). With 9 bases removed from V and 0 bases from J, the gap between germline ends came to 9 bases. This CDR3 has 13 amino acids. In nucleotides, the CDR3 is TGTGCCAGTGGTAGTGCTAGCAATCAGCCCCAGCATTTT. It translates to CASGSASNQPQHF.

The genes are TRBV6-1 and TRBJ2-2, with D possibly matching TRBD1 (5 bases). V was clipped by 1 base and J by 3 bases, with 9 bases between them. This CDR3 comprises 15 residues. CDR1 is MNHNS and CDR2 is SASEGT in the germline V gene. CDR3 region: CASSEGTTDTGELFF. CDR3 DNA: TGTGCCAGCAGTGAAGGGACAACGGACACCGGGGAGCTGTTTTTT.

The rearrangement uses TRBV6-1 and TRBJ2-4; 10 bases are shared with TRBD2. The junction had 6 bases not matched to a gene; V was cut back by 3 bases and J by 7 bases. Looked up from germline, CDR1 is MNHNS and CDR2 is SASEGT. This CDR3 has 15 residues. Here the CDR3 reads CASSEASGSRNIQYF. The CDR3 nucleotides read TGTGCCAGCAGTGAGGCTAGCGGGAGTCGGAACATTCAGTACTTC.